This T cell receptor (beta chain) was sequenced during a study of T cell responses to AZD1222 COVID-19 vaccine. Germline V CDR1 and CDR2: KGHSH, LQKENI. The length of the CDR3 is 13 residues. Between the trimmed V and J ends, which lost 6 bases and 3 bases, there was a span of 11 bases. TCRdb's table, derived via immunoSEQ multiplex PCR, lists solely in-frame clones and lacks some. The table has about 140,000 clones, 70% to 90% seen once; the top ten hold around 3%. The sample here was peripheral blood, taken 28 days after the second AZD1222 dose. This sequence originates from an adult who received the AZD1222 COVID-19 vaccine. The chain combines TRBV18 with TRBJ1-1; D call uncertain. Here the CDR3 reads CASSGSTDTEAFF. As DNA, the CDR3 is TGTGCCAGCTCTGGGAGCACGGACACTGAAGCTTTCTTT.